This T cell receptor beta chain was obtained from a study of early T cells in non-severe SARS-CoV-2 infection. This clonotype has ten or more counts. Each CDR3 protein is one row after TCRdb ran MiXCR on the 5' RACE reads. The data show tens of thousands of distinct CDR3 sequences, with 5.8% seen just once and 6% to 9% held by the top ten. CDR1 and CDR2 from the germline V gene are MNHEY and SVGAGI. The CDR3 loop spans 13 amino acids. With 4 bases clipped from V and 9 bases from J, the junction kept 8 bases outside the gene matches. This chain joins TRBV6-5 and TRBJ1-1, with 7 positions matching TRBD1. The sequenced sample was whole blood. This clonotype was sampled from an adult who was a healthcare worker with PCR-confirmed SARS-CoV-2 infection or an uninfected control (not recorded which). The CDR3 spells CASSSPVTGQAFF. CDR3 in DNA: TGTGCCAGCAGTTCGCCCGTGACAGGGCAAGCTTTCTTT.